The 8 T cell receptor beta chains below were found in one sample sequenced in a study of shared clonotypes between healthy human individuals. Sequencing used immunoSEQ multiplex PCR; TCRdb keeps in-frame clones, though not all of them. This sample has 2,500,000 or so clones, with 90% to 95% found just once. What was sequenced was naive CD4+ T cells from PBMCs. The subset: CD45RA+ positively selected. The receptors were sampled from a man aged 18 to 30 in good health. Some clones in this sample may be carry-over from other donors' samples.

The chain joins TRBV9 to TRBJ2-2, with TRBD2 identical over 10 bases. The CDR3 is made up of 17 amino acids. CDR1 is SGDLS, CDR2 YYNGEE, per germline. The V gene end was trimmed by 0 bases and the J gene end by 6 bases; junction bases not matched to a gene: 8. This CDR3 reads CASSVDGRLAGAGELFF. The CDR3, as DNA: TGTGCCAGCAGCGTAGATGGTCGGCTAGCGGGAGCCGGGGAGCTGTTTTTT. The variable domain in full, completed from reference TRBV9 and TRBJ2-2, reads DSGVTQTPKHLITATGQRVTLRCSPRSGDLSVYWYQQSLDQGLQFLIQYYNGEERAKGNILERFSAQQFPDLHSELNLSSLELGDSALYFCASSVDGRLAGAGELFFGEGSRLTVL.

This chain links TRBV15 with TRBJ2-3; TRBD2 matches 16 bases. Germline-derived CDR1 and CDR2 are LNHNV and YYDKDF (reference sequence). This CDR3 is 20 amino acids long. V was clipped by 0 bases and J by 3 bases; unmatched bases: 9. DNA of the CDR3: TGTGCCACCAGCAGAGATCTAGTGGGACTAGCGGGAGGGCGGACAGATACGCAGTATTTT. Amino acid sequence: CATSRDLVGLAGGRTDTQYF.

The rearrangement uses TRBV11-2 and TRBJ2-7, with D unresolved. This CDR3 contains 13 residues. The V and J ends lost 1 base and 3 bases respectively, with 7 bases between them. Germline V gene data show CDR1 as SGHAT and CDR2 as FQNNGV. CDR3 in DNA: TGTGCCAGCAGCTTAGTCCCCCGCTACGAGCAGTACTTC. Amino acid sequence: CASSLVPRYEQYF.

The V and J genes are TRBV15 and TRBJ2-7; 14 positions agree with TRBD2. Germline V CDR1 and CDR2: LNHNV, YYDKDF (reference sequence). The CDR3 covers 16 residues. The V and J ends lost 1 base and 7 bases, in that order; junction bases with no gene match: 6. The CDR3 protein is CATSRGGLAGAWEQYF. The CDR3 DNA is TGTGCCACCAGCAGAGGGGGACTAGCGGGAGCCTGGGAGCAGTACTTC.

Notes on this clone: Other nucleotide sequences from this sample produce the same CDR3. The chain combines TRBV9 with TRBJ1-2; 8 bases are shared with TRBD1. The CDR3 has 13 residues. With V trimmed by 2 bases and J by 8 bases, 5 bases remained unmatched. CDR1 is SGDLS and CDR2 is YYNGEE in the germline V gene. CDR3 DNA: TGTGCCAGCAGCGTCGGACAGGGAGGCGGCTACACCTTC. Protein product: CASSVGQGGGYTF.

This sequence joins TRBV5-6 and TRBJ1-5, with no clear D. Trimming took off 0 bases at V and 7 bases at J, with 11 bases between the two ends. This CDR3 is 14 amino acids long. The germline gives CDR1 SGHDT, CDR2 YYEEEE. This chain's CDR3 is CASSLGWVNQPQHF. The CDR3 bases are TGTGCCAGCAGCTTGGGGTGGGTAAACCAGCCCCAGCATTTT.

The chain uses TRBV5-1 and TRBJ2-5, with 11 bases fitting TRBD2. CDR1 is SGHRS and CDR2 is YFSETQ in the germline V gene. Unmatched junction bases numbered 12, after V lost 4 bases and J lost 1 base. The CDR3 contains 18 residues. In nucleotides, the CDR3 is TGCGCCAGCAGCCTACCAATCCGGACTAGCGGGTTCCAAGAGACCCAGTACTTC. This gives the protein CASSLPIRTSGFQETQYF.

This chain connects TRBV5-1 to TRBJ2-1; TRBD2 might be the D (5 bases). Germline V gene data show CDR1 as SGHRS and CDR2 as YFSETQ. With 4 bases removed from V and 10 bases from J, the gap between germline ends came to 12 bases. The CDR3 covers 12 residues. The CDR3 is CASSPGLGEQFF. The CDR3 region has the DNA TGCGCCAGCAGCCCTGGACTTGGGGAGCAGTTCTTC.